The present entry profiles one T cell receptor beta chain with its context. This entry is derived from a study of blood T cell repertoires in COVID-19. For the study at large: Samples came from the United States, Italy and Spain, spanning acute and convalescent COVID-19. Sources were T cells, B-cell-depleted T cells, or PBMCs; the material itself was cDNA or gDNA.

Per the study methods: For nucleated cells, counts were estimated from reference gene primer amplification. Sequencing was performed with immunoSEQ multiplex PCR; in TCRdb, only in-frame clones are kept and a portion is missing. The V and J calls and clone size are taken from that table; D and trimming were inferred from the DNA. The sample yields 100,000 to 150,000 clones, roughly 80% seen once. Germline CDR1 is GTSNPN and CDR2 is SVGIG (reference sequence). Trimming cost V 4 bases and J 6 bases, with 18 bases left between them. CDR3 length equals 14 residues. Input material: peripheral blood. The TCR comes from a man in his sixties with acute or convalescent COVID-19. The J gene is TRBJ1-2, the V gene TRBV30; D may be TRBD1 (5 bases). This CDR3 reads CAWTLTVAGNGYTF. The CDR3 DNA follows: TGTGCCTGGACCCTCACCGTGGCAGGGAATGGCTACACCTTC.